This T cell receptor (beta chain) stems from a study of Ad26.COV2.S vaccination and SARS-CoV-2 variants. Study-level findings and limits: An underestimation of total T cell responses may have resulted from the TCR breadth and depth analyses.

This clone was counted between two and nine times. Its antigen is not identified. In germline, CDR1 is GTSNPN, CDR2 SVGIG (reference sequence). The ends were cut back, 3 bases at V and 3 bases at J, with 9 bases in the middle. The CDR3 is 12 residues long. Treatment denoted: approximately 18 received Ad26.COV2.S at low or high dose, single or two shots; roughly 5 received placebo; per-sample allocation not given. Specimens were obtained on day 63 following the first vaccine or placebo injection. Aged 18-55 years, donor was enrolled in Boston in about 2020. Using immunoSEQ multiplex PCR, the repertoire was profiled, and TCRdb retains in-frame clones only, with some absent. The sample holds about 400,000 clones, around 93% seen once.

V and J are TRBV30 and TRBJ2-7, with D maybe TRBD1 (5 bases). The source material was peripheral blood, sampled in a trial of Ad26.COV2.S vaccine versus placebo. The TCR was taken from a person aged 18-60 years who received the Ad26.COV2.S COVID-19 vaccine or a placebo. Here the CDR3 reads CAWSLRVYEQYF. DNA for the CDR3: TGTGCCTGGAGCCTCAGGGTCTACGAGCAGTACTTC.